The 5 T cell receptor beta chains listed next were all sequenced from one sample in a study of human T cells and chemical hapten exposure. TCRdb passed the RACE reads through MiXCR, listing each CDR3 protein once. The repertoire holds about 340,000 distinct CDR3 sequences, with around 7% as singletons. Noted time point: patch test 1, 2 weeks after DPC sensitization. Stated treatment: therapeutic diphenylcyclopropenone sensitization with weekly scalp DPC. The sequences come from whole blood, collected in connection with sensitization to the hapten diphenylcyclopropenone (DPC). The receptors shown here come from a woman under 30 with alopecia areata. Some clones in this sample may be carry-over from other donors' samples.

The J gene is TRBJ2-7, the V gene TRBV5-5, with D uncertain. Germline assignment: CDR1 SGHKS and CDR2 YYEKEE (reference sequence). There are 14 residues in the CDR3. V lost 4 bases, J lost 0 bases, and 11 bases lay in between. CDR3 residues: CASSRPQSSYEQYF. The CDR3 coding sequence is TGTGCCAGCAGCAGGCCACAAAGCTCCTACGAGCAGTACTTC.

This clonotype has more than one count but fewer than ten. The chain combines TRBV7-8 with TRBJ1-3, with D uncertain. There are 16 residues in the CDR3. CDR1 and CDR2 from the germline V gene are SGHVS and FQNEAQ. V was cut by 3 bases and J by 0 bases, with 12 bases left in between. The chain's CDR3 is CASSFGRPSSGNTIYF. The DNA of the CDR3 is TGTGCCAGCAGCTTCGGCAGGCCGAGCTCTGGAAACACCATATATTTT.

There are many counts of this clonotype. The V and J genes are TRBV10-3 and TRBJ2-3; perhaps TRBD2 as D (5 bases). Germline CDR1 is ENHRY and CDR2 is SYGVKD. The CDR3 is made up of 15 amino acids. V lost 1 base and J lost 0, with 8 bases in between. CDR3 loop: CAISEFGESTDTQYF. The DNA for the CDR3 is TGTGCCATCAGTGAGTTCGGGGAAAGCACAGATACGCAGTATTTT.

There are many counts of this clonotype. The J gene is TRBJ2-3, the V gene TRBV20-1, with 9 bases matching TRBD2. Germline CDR1 reads DFQATT; CDR2 reads SNEGSKA (reference sequence). The V segment lost 6 bases and the J segment 9 bases; nucleotides outside the gene matches: 16. CDR3 length equals 15 residues. CDR3 amino acids: CSAPKEGTSQSTQYF. The CDR3 nucleotides are TGCAGTGCCCCTAAAGAGGGGACTAGCCAGTCGACGCAGTATTTT.

This clonotype was found a few times. The V and J genes are TRBV6-5 and TRBJ1-1, with 7 bases matching TRBD1. CDR1 and CDR2 from the germline V gene are MNHEY and SVGAGI. Trimming at V came to 0 bases and at J to 3 bases, leaving 13 bases not matched to a gene. There are 18 residues in the CDR3. CDR3 sequence reads: CASSYSIVRGGLDTEAFF. DNA of the CDR3: TGTGCCAGCAGTTACTCGATAGTCCGAGGGGGCTTGGACACTGAAGCTTTCTTT.